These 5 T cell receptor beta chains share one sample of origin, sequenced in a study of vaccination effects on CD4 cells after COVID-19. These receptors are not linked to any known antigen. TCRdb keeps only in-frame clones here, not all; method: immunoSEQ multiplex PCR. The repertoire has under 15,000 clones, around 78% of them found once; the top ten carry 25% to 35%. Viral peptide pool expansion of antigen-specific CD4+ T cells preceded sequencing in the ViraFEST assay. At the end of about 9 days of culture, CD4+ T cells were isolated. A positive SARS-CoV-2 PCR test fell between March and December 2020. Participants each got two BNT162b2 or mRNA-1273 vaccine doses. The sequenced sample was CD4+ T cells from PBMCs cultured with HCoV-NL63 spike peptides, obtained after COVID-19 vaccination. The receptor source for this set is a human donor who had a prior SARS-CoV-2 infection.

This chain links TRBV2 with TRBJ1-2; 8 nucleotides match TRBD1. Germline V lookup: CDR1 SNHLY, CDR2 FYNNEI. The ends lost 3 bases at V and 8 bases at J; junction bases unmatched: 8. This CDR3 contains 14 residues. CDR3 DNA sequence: TGTGCCAGCAGTGAGCAGACAGGGGTGGGCGGCTACACCTTC. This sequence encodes CASSEQTGVGGYTF. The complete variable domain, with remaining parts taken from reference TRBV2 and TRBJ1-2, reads EPEVTQTPSHQVTQMGQEVILRCVPISNHLYFYWYRQILGQKVEFLVSFYNNEISEKSEIFDDQFSVERPDGSNFTLKIRSTKLEDSAMYFCASSEQTGVGGYTFGSGTRLTVV.

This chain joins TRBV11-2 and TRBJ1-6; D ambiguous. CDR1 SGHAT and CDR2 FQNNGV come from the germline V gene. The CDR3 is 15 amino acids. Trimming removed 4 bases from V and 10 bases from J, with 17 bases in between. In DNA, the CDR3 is TGTGCCAGCAGCTCCGCGTCGAGGGCAAACTCACCCCTCCACTTT. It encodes CASSSASRANSPLHF.

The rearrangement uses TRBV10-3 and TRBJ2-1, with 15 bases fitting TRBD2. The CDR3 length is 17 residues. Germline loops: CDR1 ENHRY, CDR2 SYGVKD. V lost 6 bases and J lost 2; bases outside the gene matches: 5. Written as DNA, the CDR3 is TGTGCCATCAGCGCAGGGACTAGCGGGGGGACCTACAATGAGCAGTTCTTC. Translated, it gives CAISAGTSGGTYNEQFF.

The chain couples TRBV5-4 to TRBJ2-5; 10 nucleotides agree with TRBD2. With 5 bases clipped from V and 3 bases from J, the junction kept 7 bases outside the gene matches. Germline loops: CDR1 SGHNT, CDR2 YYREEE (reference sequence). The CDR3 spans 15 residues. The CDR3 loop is CASRHGLAEKETQYF. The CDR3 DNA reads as TGTGCCAGCAGGCACGGACTAGCGGAGAAAGAGACCCAGTACTTC.

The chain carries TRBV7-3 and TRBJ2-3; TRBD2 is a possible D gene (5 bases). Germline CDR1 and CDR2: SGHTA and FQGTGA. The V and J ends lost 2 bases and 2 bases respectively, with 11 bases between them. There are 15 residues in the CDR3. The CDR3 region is CASSLQRTPTDTQYF. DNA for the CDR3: TGTGCCAGCAGCTTACAGCGGACCCCCACAGATACGCAGTATTTT.